The source of this T cell receptor beta chain is a study of T cell changes during pregnancy in multiple sclerosis. The trim removed 0 bases at V and 7 bases at J, leaving 8 bases unmatched. The CDR3 covers 15 residues. The germline gives CDR1 SGDLS, CDR2 YYNGEE. Sequenced by immunoSEQ multiplex PCR; TCRdb stores in-frame clones only, minus some. In the table there are around 33,000 clones, roughly 90% of which are singletons. The J gene is TRBJ2-7, the V gene TRBV9; 9 bases line up with TRBD1. This receptor was obtained from a female donor with multiple sclerosis, enrolled in a pregnancy study. The source material was CD8+ T cells from peripheral blood mononuclear cells, sampled before pregnancy. In DNA form, the CDR3 reads TGTGCCAGCAGCGTAGTAGGACAGGGGATCGAGGAGCAGTACTTC. Its protein product is CASSVVGQGIEEQYF.